The 9 T cell receptor beta chains below were found in one sample sequenced in a study of cytomegalovirus exposure and HLA in healthy donors. Assay: immunoSEQ multiplex PCR; the TCRdb copy retains only in-frame clones and omits some. Of about 160,000 clones listed, roughly 91% are singletons. The sequenced sample consisted of PBMCs. Source of these receptors: a man aged 18 to 29 in good health and CMV-seropositive.

The chain is built from TRBV11-2 and TRBJ2-7; 9 nucleotides match TRBD1. Germline CDR1 reads SGHAT; CDR2 reads FQNNGV. CDR3 length: 19 residues. Losses at the gene ends were 1 base for V and 2 bases for J; bases not matched to a gene: 15. In nucleotides, the CDR3 is TGTGCCAGCAGCTTAGTGCGAACGAACGGACAGGGGAAGCCCTACGAGCAGTACTTC. Encoded protein: CASSLVRTNGQGKPYEQYF.

The V and J genes are TRBV5-6 and TRBJ2-5, with D perhaps matching TRBD2 (6 bases). This CDR3 is 15 amino acids long. V dropped 0 bases and J dropped 6 bases, with 15 bases sitting between them. Germline assignment: CDR1 SGHDT and CDR2 YYEEEE. The chain's CDR3 is CASSLVDWGVKTQYF. In DNA form, the CDR3 reads TGTGCCAGCAGCTTGGTTGATTGGGGGGTGAAGACCCAGTACTTC. Drawing the rest from reference TRBV5-6 and TRBJ2-5, the complete variable domain is DAGVTQSPTHLIKTRGQQVTLRCSPKSGHDTVSWYQQALGQGPQFIFQYYEEEERQRGNFPDRFSGHQFPNYSSELNVNALLLGDSALYLCASSLVDWGVKTQYFGPGTRLLVL.

CDR3 amino acids: CASSNQGNQPQHF. In nucleotides, the CDR3 is TGTGCCAGCTCAAACCAGGGAAATCAGCCCCAGCATTTT. V gene TRBV18 combines with J gene TRBJ1-5; possibly TRBD1 for D (5 bases). The CDR3 length is 13 residues. Germline V gene data show CDR1 as KGHSH and CDR2 as LQKENI. Trimming cost V 5 bases and J 4 bases, with 9 bases left between them.

J is TRBJ2-1 and V is TRBV30; a possible D gene is TRBD2 (6 bases). The ends were cut back, 4 bases at V and 7 bases at J, with 11 bases in the middle. The CDR3 consists of 12 residues. In germline, CDR1 is GTSNPN, CDR2 SVGIG (reference sequence). CDR3: CAWNSGGNEQFF. In DNA form, the CDR3 reads TGTGCCTGGAATAGCGGTGGGAATGAGCAGTTCTTC.

V gene TRBV4-2 combines with J gene TRBJ2-7; TRBD1 matches at 8 bases. The length of the CDR3 is 15 residues. Germline-derived CDR1 and CDR2 are LGHNA and YNFKEQ. Trimming at V came to 1 base and at J to 5 bases, leaving 7 bases not matched to a gene. CDR3 nucleotide sequence: TGTGCCAGCAGCCAAGGACAGGGGTTAGGGGACGAGCAGTACTTC. Translating gives CASSQGQGLGDEQYF.

Of note for this clone: The same CDR3 is also encoded by other DNA sequences in this sample. This chain links TRBV18 with TRBJ2-5; 7 nucleotides align to TRBD1. The CDR3 consists of 13 residues. V trimming: 4 bases; J trimming: 3 bases; junction bases outside the gene matches: 2. Germline assignment: CDR1 KGHSH and CDR2 LQKENI. CDR3 nucleotides: TGTGCCAGCTCACGAGGGACAGAAGAGACCCAGTACTTC. It is translated as CASSRGTEETQYF.

This chain links TRBV4-1 with TRBJ2-1; TRBD2 agrees at 7 bases. Germline values: CDR1 MGHRA, CDR2 YSYEKL. J gave up 2 bases and V 4 bases, and 8 bases lay outside the gene matches. This CDR3 has 16 residues. The CDR3 here is CASSPDGGRAYNEQFF. The CDR3 nucleotides read TGCGCCAGCAGCCCAGATGGAGGGAGGGCCTACAATGAGCAGTTCTTC.

The CDR3 region is CASSLRLAGGSSTDTQYF. The CDR3 DNA follows: TGTGCCAGCAGCTTACGTCTAGCGGGAGGCAGTAGCACAGATACGCAGTATTTT. The chain employs TRBV7-3 and TRBJ2-3; 11 nucleotides align to TRBD2. Germline V gene lookup returns CDR1 SGHTA and CDR2 FQGTGA. This CDR3 has 18 residues. After removal of 2 bases from V and 0 bases from J, the junction contained 7 bases not matched to a gene.

The rearrangement joins TRBV5-6 to TRBJ2-5, with D possibly matching TRBD1 (6 bases). The CDR3 is 16 amino acids. V lost 0 bases and J 3 bases, leaving 15 bases between the germline ends. The germline CDR1 and CDR2 sequences are SGHDT and YYEEEE. DNA for the CDR3: TGTGCCAGCAGCTTGGTTTACGACAGGTACAAAGAGACCCAGTACTTC. Translating it yields CASSLVYDRYKETQYF.